The 3 T cell receptor beta chains in this list originate from one sample, sequenced in a study of shared clonotypes between healthy human individuals. TCRdb's copy holds only in-frame clones and misses some; the assay was immunoSEQ multiplex PCR. The sample lists about 490,000 clones; less than 80% were seen once. The sample comprised PBMCs. These receptor sequences come from a woman aged 40-49 years in good health. Some clones in this sample may be carry-over from other donors' samples.

The V gene is TRBV4-1, the J gene TRBJ1-1; D is undetermined. The germline V gene has CDR1 MGHRA and CDR2 YSYEKL. This CDR3 is 11 amino acids long. V shed 1 base and J shed 7 bases, with 4 bases lying between them. CDR3 nucleotide sequence: TGCGCCAGCAGCCAAGGTGGTGAAGCTTTCTTT. Translating it yields CASSQGGEAFF.

On this clone: A much larger clone differs from this one at a single base, so this may be a read error. Different DNA sequences within this sample yield the same CDR3. CDR3 sequence reads: CATVGTPGNTIYF. CDR3 nucleotide sequence: TGTGCCACCGTCGGGACCCCCGGAAACACCATATATTTT. This chain connects TRBV2 to TRBJ1-3; possibly TRBD1 for D (5 bases). CDR1 and CDR2 from the germline V gene are SNHLY and FYNNEI. The germline V and J ends were trimmed by 10 bases and 4 bases, with 14 bases remaining between them. CDR3 size: 13 residues.

With respect to this clone: This sequence is one base from a far larger clone and is likely a read error. This chain uses TRBV7-9 with TRBJ2-1; D is tentatively TRBD1 or TRBD2 (5 bases each). Trimming took 5 bases from V and 0 from J, leaving 14 bases between them. Germline lookup yields CDR1 SEHNR and CDR2 FQNEAQ (reference sequence). CDR3 size: 16 residues. CDR3 coding DNA: TGTGCCAGCAGCCCCCTCGAAGGGACCTCCTACAATGAGCAGTTCTTC. Its translation is CASSPLEGTSYNEQFF.